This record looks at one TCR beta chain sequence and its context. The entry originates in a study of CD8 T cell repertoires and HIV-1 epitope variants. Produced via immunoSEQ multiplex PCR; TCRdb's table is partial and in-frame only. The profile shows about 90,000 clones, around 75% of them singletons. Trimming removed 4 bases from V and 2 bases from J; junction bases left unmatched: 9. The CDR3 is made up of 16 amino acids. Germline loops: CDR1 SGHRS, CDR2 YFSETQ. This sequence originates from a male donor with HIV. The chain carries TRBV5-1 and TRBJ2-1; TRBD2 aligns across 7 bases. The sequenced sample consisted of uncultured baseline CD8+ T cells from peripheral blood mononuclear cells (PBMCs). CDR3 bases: TGCGCCAGCAGCCCTTTCAGCGGGGTAGCCTACAATGAGCAGTTCTTC. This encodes CASSPFSGVAYNEQFF.